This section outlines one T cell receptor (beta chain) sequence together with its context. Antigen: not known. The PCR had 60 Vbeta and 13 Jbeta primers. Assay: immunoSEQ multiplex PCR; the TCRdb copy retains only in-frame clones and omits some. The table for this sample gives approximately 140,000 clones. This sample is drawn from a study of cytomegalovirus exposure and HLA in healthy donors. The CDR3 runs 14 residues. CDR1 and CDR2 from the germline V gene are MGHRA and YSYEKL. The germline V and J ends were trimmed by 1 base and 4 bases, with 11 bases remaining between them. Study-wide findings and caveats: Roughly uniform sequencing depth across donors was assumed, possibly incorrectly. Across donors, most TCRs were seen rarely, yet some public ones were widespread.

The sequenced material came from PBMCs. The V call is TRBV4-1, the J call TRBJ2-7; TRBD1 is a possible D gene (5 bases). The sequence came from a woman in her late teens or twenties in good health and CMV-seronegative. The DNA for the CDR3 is TGCGCCAGCAGCCAAGTACAGGCTGCTTACGAGCAGTACTTC. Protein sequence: CASSQVQAAYEQYF.